What follows describes a single TCR beta chain. What antigen it recognizes has not been identified. The junction and the germline gene differ at one end; a read error may be behind it. The donors were some 36 Caucasian individuals from Russia, aged about 6 to 95 years, who were systemically healthy. Each donor gave about 9.7 milliliters of peripheral blood, drawn into EDTA-treated Vacutainer tubes. PBMCs were isolated by Ficoll-Paque density-gradient centrifugation, with at least 6 million obtained per sample. Trizol reagent was used to extract total RNA from the PBMCs, yielding at least 5 micrograms per sample. The percentages of naive CD45RAhigh/CD27high T cells were determined by flow cytometry on a PBMC aliquot from every donor. This specimen comes from a study of blood T cells in healthy people across ages (dated by TCRdb to about 2015). As for the study more broadly: In model experiments, template switching captured about one uniquely barcoded TCR beta cDNA molecule for every two T cells. The study measured age-related changes in TCR beta repertoire diversity using deep sequencing normalized with unique cDNA molecular identifiers. The donors were divided into four age groups: young (average around 15 years), middle-aged (about 39), aged (approximately 62) and long-lived (around 87). To avoid experimental bias, donors of different ages were distributed randomly across sequencing lanes. Using the same blood draw, the study looked at two additional independent replicas of 1 million unique cDNA reads for two donors, one aged 18 to 30 and the other aged 80 or older. Beyond this particular receptor, the publication reports: As age increased, observed TCR beta diversity per million T cells dropped in a roughly linear way, and a significant reduction was already evident by age roughly 36. A strong correlation was found between observed TCR beta diversity and the percentage of naive T cells measured by flow cytometry. Estimates of total diversity based on one million sequenced T cells were regarded as lower bounds and as underestimates. Conclusive comparison of naive and antigen-experienced compartments was prevented by the profiling of bulk unsorted PBMCs. Compared with the aged group, the long-lived group had more naive CD4+ T cells, fewer expanded clones and increased TCR diversity, a pattern suggesting age selection. Donor CMV infection status was unknown, potentially confounding age-related changes in expanded clonotypes.

The method behind the library was 5' RACE. Reads for this sample came from an Illumina HiSeq 2500. The second PCR ran for about 7 to 11 cycles and used a J-beta primer mix along with a sample-barcoded 5' primer. A template-switch 5' adaptor carrying 12 random nucleotides introduced a unique molecular identifier onto each TCR beta cDNA molecule. Each sample yielded at least 3 million CDR3-containing paired-end reads. All of the RNA was converted into first-strand cDNA using the Mint cDNA synthesis kit, with a TRBC-specific oligonucleotide serving as the primer. After uracil-DNA glycosylase treatment, a first 18-cycle PCR used universal primers M1SS and BC2_uni_R on all cDNA. In the authors' own workflow: For normalization, 1 million high-quality reads were randomly selected from each sample, with every read carrying a distinct molecular identifier. Reads with shared molecular identifiers were discarded instead of being binned into consensus sequences. MiTCR, run with a Q25 quality threshold and the strictest error-elimination algorithm, handled CDR3 identification, clonotype clustering and error correction. A nonparametric unseen species model with Euler transformation was used to estimate lower-bound total TCR beta diversity. TCRdb reprocessing: public reads trimmed at Q25 with fastp, clones called with MiXCR, in-frame beta chains kept. A single entry per CDR3 protein holds the most common genes and DNA from its merged rows. These V and J calls are TCRdb output, not the study's own analysis. For this sample there are more than 1,400,000 distinct CDR3 sequences; around 42% appear just once. The ten top clones hold approximately 7.9% of the sample.

This sequence originates from a woman in her late teens or twenties in good health. The sequencing sample was made of blood.

The DNA reads as follows: TGTGCCAGCAGTCCCGCCGGGGGCAAGCAGCCCCAGCATTTT. It is translated as CASSPAGGKQPQHF. This chain joins TRBV12-3 or TRBV12-4 to TRBJ1-5; the D segment could be TRBD1, given 6 matching bases. The CDR3 covers 14 residues, taking in both the cysteine and the phenylalanine. The kept DNA is CDR3 alone, 42 bases in frame from the first base.